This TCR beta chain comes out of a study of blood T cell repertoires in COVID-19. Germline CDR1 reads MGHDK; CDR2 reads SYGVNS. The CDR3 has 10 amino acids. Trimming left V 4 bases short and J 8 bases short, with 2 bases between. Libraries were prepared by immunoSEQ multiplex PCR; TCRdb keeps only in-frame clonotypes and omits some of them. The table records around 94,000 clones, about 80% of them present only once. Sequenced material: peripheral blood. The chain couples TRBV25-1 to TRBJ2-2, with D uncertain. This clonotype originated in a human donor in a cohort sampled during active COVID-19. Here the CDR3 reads CASSAGELFF. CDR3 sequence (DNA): TGTGCCAGCAGTGCTGGGGAGCTGTTTTTT.